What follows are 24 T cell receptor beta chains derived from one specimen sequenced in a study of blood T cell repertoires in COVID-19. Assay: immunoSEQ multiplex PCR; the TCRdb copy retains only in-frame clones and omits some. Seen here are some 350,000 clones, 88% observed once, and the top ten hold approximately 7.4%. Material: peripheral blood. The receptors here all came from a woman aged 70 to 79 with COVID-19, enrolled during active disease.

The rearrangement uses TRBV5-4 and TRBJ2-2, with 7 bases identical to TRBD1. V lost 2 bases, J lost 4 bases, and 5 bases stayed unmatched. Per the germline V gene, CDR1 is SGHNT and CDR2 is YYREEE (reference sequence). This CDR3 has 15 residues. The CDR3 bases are TGTGCCAGCAGCTTCCAGACAGGGAGCACCGGGGAGCTGTTTTTT. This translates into CASSFQTGSTGELFF.

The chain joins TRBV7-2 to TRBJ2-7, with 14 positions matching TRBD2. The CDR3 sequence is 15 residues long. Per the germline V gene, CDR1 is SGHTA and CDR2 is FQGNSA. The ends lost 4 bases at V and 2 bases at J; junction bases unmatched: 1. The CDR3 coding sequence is TGTGCCAGCAGCTGGACTAGCGGGGGGCCCTACGAGCAGTACTTC. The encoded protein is CASSWTSGGPYEQYF. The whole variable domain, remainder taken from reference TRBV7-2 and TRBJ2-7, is GAGVSQSPSNKVTEKGKDVELRCDPISGHTALYWYRQSLGQGLEFLIYFQGNSAPDKSGLPSDRFSAERTGGSVSTLTIQRTQQEDSAVYLCASSWTSGGPYEQYFGPGTRLTVT.

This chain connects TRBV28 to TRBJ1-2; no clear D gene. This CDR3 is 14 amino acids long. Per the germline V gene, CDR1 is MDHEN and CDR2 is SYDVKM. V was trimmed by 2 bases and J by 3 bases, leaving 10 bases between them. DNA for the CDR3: TGTGCCAGCAGTTTACCCATCGGTTACTATGGCTACACCTTC. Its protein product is CASSLPIGYYGYTF.

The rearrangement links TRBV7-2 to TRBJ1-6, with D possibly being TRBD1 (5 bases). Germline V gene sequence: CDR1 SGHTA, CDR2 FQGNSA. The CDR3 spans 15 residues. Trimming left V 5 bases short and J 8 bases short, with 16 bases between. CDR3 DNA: TGTGCCAGCAGCCTCAGGGTTGTAGCCGATTCACCCCTCCACTTT. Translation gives CASSLRVVADSPLHF.

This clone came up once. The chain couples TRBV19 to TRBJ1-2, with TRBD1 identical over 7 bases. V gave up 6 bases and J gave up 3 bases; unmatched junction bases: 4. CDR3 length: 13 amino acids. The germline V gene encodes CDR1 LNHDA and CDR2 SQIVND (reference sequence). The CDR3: CASSNDRDYGYTF. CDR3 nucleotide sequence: TGTGCCAGTAGCAACGACAGGGACTATGGCTACACCTTC.

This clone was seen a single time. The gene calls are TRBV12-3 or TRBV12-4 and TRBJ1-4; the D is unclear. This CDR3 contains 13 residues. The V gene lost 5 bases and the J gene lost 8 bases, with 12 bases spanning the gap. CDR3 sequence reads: CASSGSAGEKLFF. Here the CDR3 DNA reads TGTGCCAGCAGTGGTTCAGCGGGGGAAAAACTGTTTTTT.

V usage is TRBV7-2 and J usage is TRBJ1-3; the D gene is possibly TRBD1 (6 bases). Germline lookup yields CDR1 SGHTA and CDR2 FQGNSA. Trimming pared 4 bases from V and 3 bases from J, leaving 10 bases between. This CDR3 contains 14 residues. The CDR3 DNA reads TGTGCCAGCAGCTCCACAGGGAATGGAAACACCATATATTTT. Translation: CASSSTGNGNTIYF.

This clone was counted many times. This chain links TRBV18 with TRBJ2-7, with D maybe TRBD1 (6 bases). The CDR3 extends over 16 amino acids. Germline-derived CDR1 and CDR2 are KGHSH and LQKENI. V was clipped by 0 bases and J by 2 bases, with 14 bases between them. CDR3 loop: CASSPPFTGSPYEQYF. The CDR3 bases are TGTGCCAGCTCACCACCTTTTACAGGGTCCCCCTACGAGCAGTACTTC.

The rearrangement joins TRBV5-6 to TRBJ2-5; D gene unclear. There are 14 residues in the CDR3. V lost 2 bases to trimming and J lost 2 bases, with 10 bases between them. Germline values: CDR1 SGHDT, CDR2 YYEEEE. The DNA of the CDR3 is TGTGCCAGCAGCTTACCCCAGGCGCAAGAGACCCAGTACTTC. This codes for CASSLPQAQETQYF.

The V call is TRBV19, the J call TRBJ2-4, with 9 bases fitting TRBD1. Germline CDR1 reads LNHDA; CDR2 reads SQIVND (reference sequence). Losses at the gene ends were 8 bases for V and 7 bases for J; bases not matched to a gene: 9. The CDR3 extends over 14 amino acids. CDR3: CASRQPGQGNIQYF. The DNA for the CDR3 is TGTGCCAGTCGACAACCCGGACAGGGGAACATTCAGTACTTC.

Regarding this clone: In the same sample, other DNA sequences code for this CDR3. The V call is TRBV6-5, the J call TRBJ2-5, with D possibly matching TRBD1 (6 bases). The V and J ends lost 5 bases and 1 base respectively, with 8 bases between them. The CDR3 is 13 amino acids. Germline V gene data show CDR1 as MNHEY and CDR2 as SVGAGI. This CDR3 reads CASSRTVQETQYF. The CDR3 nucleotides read TGTGCCAGCAGTCGGACAGTCCAAGAGACCCAGTACTTC.

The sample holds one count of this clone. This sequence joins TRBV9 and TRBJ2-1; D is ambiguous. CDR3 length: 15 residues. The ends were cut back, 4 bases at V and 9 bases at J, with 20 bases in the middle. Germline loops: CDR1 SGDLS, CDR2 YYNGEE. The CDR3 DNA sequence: TGTGCCAGCAGCAGCCCGGCCCGGAGCCCATCTGAGCAGTTCTTC. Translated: CASSSPARSPSEQFF.

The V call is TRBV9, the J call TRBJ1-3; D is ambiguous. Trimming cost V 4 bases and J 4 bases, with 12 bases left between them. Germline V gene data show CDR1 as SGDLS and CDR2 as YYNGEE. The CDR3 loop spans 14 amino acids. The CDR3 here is CASSFQARGNTIYF. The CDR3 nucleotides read TGTGCCAGCAGCTTCCAGGCTCGGGGAAACACCATATATTTT.

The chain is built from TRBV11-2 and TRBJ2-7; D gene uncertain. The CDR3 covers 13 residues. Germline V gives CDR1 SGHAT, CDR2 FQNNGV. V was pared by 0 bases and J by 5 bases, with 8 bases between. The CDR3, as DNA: TGTGCCAGCAGCTTAGATTTTTCGGACGAGCAGTACTTC. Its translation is CASSLDFSDEQYF. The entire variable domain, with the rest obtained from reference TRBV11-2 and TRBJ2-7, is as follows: EAGVAQSPRYKIIEKRQSVAFWCNPISGHATLYWYQQILGQGPKLLIQFQNNGVVDDSQLPKDRFSAERLKGVDSTLKIQPAKLEDSAVYLCASSLDFSDEQYFGPGTRLTVT.

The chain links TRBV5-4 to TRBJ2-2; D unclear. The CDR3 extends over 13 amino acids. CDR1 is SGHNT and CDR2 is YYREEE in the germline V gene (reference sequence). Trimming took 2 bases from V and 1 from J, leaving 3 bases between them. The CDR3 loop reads CASSLQNTGELFF. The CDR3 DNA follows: TGTGCCAGCAGCTTACAGAACACCGGGGAGCTGTTTTTT.

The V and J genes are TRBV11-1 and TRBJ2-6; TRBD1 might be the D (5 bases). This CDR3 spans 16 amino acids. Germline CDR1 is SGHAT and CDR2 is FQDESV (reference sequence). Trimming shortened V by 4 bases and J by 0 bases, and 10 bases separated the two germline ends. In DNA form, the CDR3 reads TGTGCCAGCAGCTCCCGACAGCTCTCTGGGGCCAACGTCCTGACTTTC. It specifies CASSSRQLSGANVLTF. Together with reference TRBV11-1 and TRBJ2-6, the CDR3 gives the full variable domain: EAEVAQSPRYKITEKSQAVAFWCDPISGHATLYWYRQILGQGPELLVQFQDESVVDDSQLPKDRFSAERLKGVDSTLKIQPAELGDSAMYLCASSSRQLSGANVLTFGAGSRLTVL.

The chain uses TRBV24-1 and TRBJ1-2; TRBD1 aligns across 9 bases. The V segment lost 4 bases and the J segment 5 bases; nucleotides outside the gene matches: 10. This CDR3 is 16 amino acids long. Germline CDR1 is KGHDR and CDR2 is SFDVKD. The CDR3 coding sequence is TGTGCCACCAGTGACGGGACAGGGCTCGGGGGTTATGGCTACACCTTC. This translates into CATSDGTGLGGYGYTF.

The CDR3 DNA is TGTGCCAGTAGTGAGGGGGGGTTCAATCAGCCCCAGCATTTT. It codes for CASSEGGFNQPQHF. The chain links TRBV19 to TRBJ1-5; tentatively, D is TRBD1 (6 bases). Germline CDR1 is LNHDA and CDR2 is SQIVND (reference sequence). This CDR3 contains 14 residues. The V end lost 5 bases, the J end lost 3 bases, and 11 bases lay between the germline ends. Looking up the rest from reference TRBV19 and TRBJ1-5 gives the full variable domain: DGGITQSPKYLFRKEGQNVTLSCEQNLNHDAMYWYRQDPGQGLRLIYYSQIVNDFQKGDIAEGYSVSREKKESFPLTVTSAQKNPTAFYLCASSEGGFNQPQHFGDGTRLSIL.

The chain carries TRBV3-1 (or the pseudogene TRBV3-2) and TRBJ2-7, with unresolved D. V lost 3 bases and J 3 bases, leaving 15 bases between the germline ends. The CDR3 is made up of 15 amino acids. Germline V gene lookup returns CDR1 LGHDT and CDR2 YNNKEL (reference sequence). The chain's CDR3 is CASSQTRVSGYEQYF. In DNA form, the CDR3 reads TGTGCCAGCAGCCAGACCCGGGTATCGGGCTACGAGCAGTACTTC.

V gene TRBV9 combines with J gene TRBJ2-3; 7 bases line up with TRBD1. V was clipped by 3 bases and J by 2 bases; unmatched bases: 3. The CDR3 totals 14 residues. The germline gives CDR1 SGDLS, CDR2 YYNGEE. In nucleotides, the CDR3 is TGTGCCAGCAGCGGGGACAGACCCACAGATACGCAGTATTTT. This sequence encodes CASSGDRPTDTQYF. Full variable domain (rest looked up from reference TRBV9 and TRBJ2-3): DSGVTQTPKHLITATGQRVTLRCSPRSGDLSVYWYQQSLDQGLQFLIQYYNGEERAKGNILERFSAQQFPDLHSELNLSSLELGDSALYFCASSGDRPTDTQYFGPGTRLTVL.

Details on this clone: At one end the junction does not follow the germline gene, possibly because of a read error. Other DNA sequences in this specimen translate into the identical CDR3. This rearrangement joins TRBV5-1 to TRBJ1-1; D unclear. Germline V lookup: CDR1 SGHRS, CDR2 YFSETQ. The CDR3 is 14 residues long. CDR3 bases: TGCGCCAGCAGTTTGGGCGCCGGGAACACTGAAGCTTTCTTT. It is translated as CASSLGAGNTEAFF.

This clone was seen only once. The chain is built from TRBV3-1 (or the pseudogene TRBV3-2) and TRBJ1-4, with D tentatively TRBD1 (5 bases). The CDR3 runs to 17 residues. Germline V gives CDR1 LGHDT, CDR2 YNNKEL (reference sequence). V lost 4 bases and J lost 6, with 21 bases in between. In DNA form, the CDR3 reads TGTGCCAGCAGCCTAAGTCCCGCCCACTGGGGCTATGAAAAACTGTTTTTT. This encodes CASSLSPAHWGYEKLFF.

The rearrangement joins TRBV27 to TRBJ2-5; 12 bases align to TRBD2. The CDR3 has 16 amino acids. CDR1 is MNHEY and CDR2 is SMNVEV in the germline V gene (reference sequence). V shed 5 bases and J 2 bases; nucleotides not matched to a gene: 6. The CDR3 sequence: CASSVSLAGGQETQYF. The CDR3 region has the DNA TGTGCCAGCAGTGTCTCGCTAGCGGGGGGGCAAGAGACCCAGTACTTC.

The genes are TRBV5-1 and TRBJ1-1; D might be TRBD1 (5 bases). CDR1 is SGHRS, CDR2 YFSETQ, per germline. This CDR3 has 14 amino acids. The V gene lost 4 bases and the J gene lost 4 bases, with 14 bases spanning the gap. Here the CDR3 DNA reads TGCGCCAGCAGCCCACAAGGGGCGAGCACTGAAGCTTTCTTT. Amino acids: CASSPQGASTEAFF.